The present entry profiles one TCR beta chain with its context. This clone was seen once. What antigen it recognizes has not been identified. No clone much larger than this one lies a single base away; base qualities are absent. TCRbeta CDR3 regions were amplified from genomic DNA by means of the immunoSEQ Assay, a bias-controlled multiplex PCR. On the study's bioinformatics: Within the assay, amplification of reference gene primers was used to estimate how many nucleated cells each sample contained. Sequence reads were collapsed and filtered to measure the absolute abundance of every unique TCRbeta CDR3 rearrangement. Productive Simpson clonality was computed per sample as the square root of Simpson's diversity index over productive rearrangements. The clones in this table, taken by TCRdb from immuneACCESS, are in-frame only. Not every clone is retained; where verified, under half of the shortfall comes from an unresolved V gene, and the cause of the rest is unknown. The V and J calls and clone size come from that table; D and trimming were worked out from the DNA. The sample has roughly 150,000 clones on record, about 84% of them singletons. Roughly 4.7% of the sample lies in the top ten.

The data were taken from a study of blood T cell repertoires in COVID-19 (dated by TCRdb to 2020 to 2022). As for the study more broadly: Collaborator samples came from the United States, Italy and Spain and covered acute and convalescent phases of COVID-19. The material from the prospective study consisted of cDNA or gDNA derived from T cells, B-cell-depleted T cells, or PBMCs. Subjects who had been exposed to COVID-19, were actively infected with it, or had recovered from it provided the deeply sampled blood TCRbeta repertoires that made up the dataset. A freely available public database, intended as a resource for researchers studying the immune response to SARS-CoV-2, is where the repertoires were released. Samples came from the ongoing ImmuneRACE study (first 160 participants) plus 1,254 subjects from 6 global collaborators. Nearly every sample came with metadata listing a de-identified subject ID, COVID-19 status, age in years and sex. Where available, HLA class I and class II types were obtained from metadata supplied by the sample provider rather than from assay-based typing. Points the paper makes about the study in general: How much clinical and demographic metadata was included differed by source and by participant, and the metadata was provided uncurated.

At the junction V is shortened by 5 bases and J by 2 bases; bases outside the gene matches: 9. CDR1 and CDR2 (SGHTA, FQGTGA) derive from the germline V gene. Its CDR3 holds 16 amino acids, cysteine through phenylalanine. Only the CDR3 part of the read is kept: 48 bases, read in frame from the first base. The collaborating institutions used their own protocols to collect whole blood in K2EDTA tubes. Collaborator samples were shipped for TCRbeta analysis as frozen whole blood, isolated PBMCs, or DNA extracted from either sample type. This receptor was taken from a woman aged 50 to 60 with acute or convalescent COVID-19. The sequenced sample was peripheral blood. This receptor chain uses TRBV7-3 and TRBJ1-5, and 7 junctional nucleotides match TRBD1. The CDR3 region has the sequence CASSPPGGTRNQPQHF. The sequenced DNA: TGTGCCAGCAGCCCCCCAGGGGGGACGCGCAATCAGCCCCAGCATTTT. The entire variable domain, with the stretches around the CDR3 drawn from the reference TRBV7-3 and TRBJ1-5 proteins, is GAGVSQTPSNKVTEKGKYVELRCDPISGHTALYWYRQSLGQGPEFLIYFQGTGAADDSGLPNDRFFAVRPEGSVSTLKIQRTERGDSAVYLCASSPPGGTRNQPQHFGDGTRLSIL.